The rows below give T cell receptor beta chains drawn from one sample of a study of Ad26.COV2.S vaccination and SARS-CoV-2 variants. The data were produced by immunoSEQ multiplex PCR, yet TCRdb's version contains in-frame clones alone and is incomplete. The data contain 300,000 to 400,000 clones, around four fifths of them singletons. This sample comprised peripheral blood, obtained in a trial of Ad26.COV2.S vaccine versus placebo. The receptors originated from a person aged 18-65 years who received the Ad26.COV2.S COVID-19 vaccine or a placebo. CDR3s include the opening cysteine and the closing phenylalanine or tryptophan. D genes are given only for firm matches. Some rows mark clone size as missing; the rest say once, few, many or name a class of expanded clone.

J gene | V gene | D gene | clone size | CDR3 protein | CDR3 DNA
TRBJ2-5 | TRBV5-1 | NA | NA | CASSSGPSGTQYF | TGCGCCAGCAGCTCCGGACCCTCGGGGACCCAGTACTTC
TRBJ1-2 | TRBV7-9 | TRBD1 | NA | CASSSRGQGAGYGYTF | TGTGCCAGCAGCTCCCGGGGGCAGGGGGCAGGGTATGGCTACACCTTC
TRBJ1-4 | TRBV5-8 | NA | NA | CASSLEIATSATNEKLFF | TGTGCCAGCAGCTTGGAGATTGCGACGAGTGCAACTAATGAAAAACTGTTTTTT
TRBJ1-1 | TRBV5-5 | NA | NA | CASSLYENTEAFF | TGTGCCAGCAGCTTGTACGAGAACACTGAAGCTTTCTTT
TRBJ2-1 | TRBV12-3/TRBV12-4 | NA | NA | CASSTGSYNEQFF | TGTGCCAGCAGCACAGGGTCCTACAATGAGCAGTTCTTC
TRBJ2-5 | TRBV3-1/TRBV3-2 | NA | NA | CASSQLGYSETQYF | TGTGCCAGCAGCCAACTGGGATACAGCGAGACCCAGTACTTC
TRBJ2-7 | TRBV4-2 | NA | NA | CASSQGGGGSYEQYF | TGTGCCAGCAGCCAGGGGGGCGGGGGCTCCTACGAGCAGTACTTC
TRBJ1-2 | TRBV7-9 | NA | few | CASSLEVAGYTF | TGTGCCAGCAGCTTAGAAGTGGCTGGCTACACCTTC
TRBJ2-7 | TRBV5-4 | TRBD1 | NA | CASSFRQGVSYEQYF | TGTGCCAGCAGCTTCCGACAGGGCGTCTCCTACGAGCAGTACTTC
TRBJ1-5 | TRBV28 | NA | NA | CASSHRQGFSNQPQHF | TGTGCCAGCAGCCACCGTCAGGGTTTTAGCAATCAGCCCCAGCATTTT
TRBJ1-6 | TRBV9 | NA | NA | CASSVAPNNSPLHF | TGTGCCAGCAGCGTAGCACCGAATAATTCACCCCTCCACTTT
TRBJ2-3 | TRBV5-4 | TRBD2 | NA | CASSLRGLAGYEQYF | TGTGCCAGCAGCTTACGGGGACTAGCGGGGTATGAGCAGTATTTT
TRBJ2-2 | TRBV11-3 | NA | NA | CASSLGTGELFF | TGTGCCAGCAGCTTAGGGACAGGGGAGCTGTTTTTT
TRBJ1-6 | TRBV28 | NA | NA | CASSPLIQGNGSPLHF | TGTGCCAGCAGTCCCTTAATTCAGGGTAACGGTTCACCCCTCCACTTT
TRBJ1-3 | TRBV2 | NA | NA | CASSRSTVSGNTIYF | TGTGCCAGCAGCCGAAGTACAGTGAGTGGAAACACCATATATTTT
TRBJ2-1 | TRBV27 | TRBD2 | NA | CASSSRGAGVNEQFF | TGTGCCAGCAGTTCCCGAGGTGCGGGGGTCAATGAGCAGTTCTTC
TRBJ1-2 | TRBV10-1 | NA | few | CASSKVNGLANYGYTF | TGCGCCAGCAGTAAGGTAAATGGTCTAGCTAACTATGGCTACACCTTC
TRBJ2-7 | TRBV9 | NA | NA | CASSPVEVSYEQYF | TGTGCCAGCAGTCCGGTAGAGGTTTCCTACGAGCAGTACTTC
TRBJ1-2 | TRBV10-3 | TRBD1 | NA | CAISEGTGLGYYGYTF | TGTGCCATCAGTGAAGGGACAGGTCTCGGGTACTATGGCTACACCTTC
TRBJ1-1 | TRBV11-2 | NA | NA | CASSFDPPRDTEAFF | TGTGCCAGCAGCTTCGACCCACCAAGGGACACTGAAGCTTTCTTT
TRBJ1-3 | TRBV30 | NA | NA | CAWSVGYTSGNTIYF | TGTGCCTGGAGTGTAGGTTATACCTCTGGAAACACCATATATTTT
TRBJ1-2 | TRBV27 | TRBD1 | NA | CASSYRGRYGYTF | TGTGCCAGCAGTTACAGGGGCCGCTATGGCTACACCTTC
TRBJ1-4 | TRBV19 | TRBD1 | NA | CASSRDRGATNEKLFF | TGTGCCAGTAGTCGAGACAGGGGTGCAACTAATGAAAAACTGTTTTTT
TRBJ2-3 | TRBV7-2 | NA | NA | CASSPNRDTQYF | TGTGCCAGCAGCCCGAACAGGGATACGCAGTATTTT
TRBJ2-3 | TRBV5-4 | NA | once | CASSLTGTSTDTQYF | TGTGCCAGCAGCTTGACGGGAACTAGCACAGATACGCAGTATTTT
TRBJ1-1 | TRBV18 | TRBD1 | NA | CASSPDRVNTEAFF | TGTGCCAGCTCACCCGACAGGGTTAACACTGAAGCTTTCTTT
TRBJ1-3 | TRBV7-9 | NA | NA | CASSLAQVSGNTIYF | TGTGCCAGCAGCTTAGCCCAGGTCTCTGGAAACACCATATATTTT
TRBJ1-2 | TRBV6-5 | NA | NA | CASSFQGLGYTF | TGTGCCAGCAGTTTTCAGGGTCTTGGCTACACCTTC
TRBJ2-7 | TRBV21-1 | NA | NA | CASSKTSSVSVKQGVFMFYEQYF | TGTGCCAGCAGCAAAACGAGTAGCGTTAGCGTTAAACAGGGGGTTTTTATGTTCTACGAGCAGTACTTC
TRBJ2-6 | TRBV27 | NA | NA | CASSLWGRGANVLTF | TGTGCCAGCAGTTTGTGGGGGCGGGGGGCCAACGTCCTGACTTTC
TRBJ2-1 | TRBV7-6 | TRBD2 | once | CASSLGTSGDNEQFF | TGTGCCAGCAGCTTAGGGACTAGCGGGGACAATGAGCAGTTCTTC
TRBJ2-3 | TRBV6-4 | NA | NA | CASSSSSTDTQYF | TGTGCCAGCAGTTCTTCTAGCACAGATACGCAGTATTTT
TRBJ2-1 | TRBV27 | TRBD2 | NA | CASSLAGGTHNEQFF | TGTGCCAGCAGTTTAGCGGGGGGGACCCACAATGAGCAGTTCTTC
TRBJ2-2 | TRBV11-2 | NA | NA | CASSLNTGELFF | TGTGCCAGCAGCCTGAACACCGGGGAGCTGTTTTTT
TRBJ2-5 | TRBV14 | NA | NA | CASSPPGRQTQYF | TGTGCCAGCAGCCCCCCAGGGAGGCAGACCCAGTACTTC
TRBJ2-5 | TRBV29-1 | NA | NA | CSVSVLETQYF | TGCAGCGTGTCAGTGTTGGAGACCCAGTACTTC
TRBJ1-6 | TRBV6-1 | NA | NA | CASSGLAGSGNSPLHF | TGTGCCAGCAGTGGGCTCGCGGGATCCGGGAATTCACCCCTCCACTTT
TRBJ1-2 | TRBV9 | NA | NA | CASSLPQEGLDGYTF | TGTGCCAGCAGCCTCCCTCAGGAGGGATTAGATGGCTACACCTTC
TRBJ2-5 | TRBV11-1 | NA | NA | CASSLDQETQYF | TGTGCCAGCAGCTTGGACCAAGAGACCCAGTACTTC
TRBJ2-7 | TRBV24-1 | NA | NA | CATSDSQKHYEQYF | TGTGCCACCAGTGATTCCCAGAAACACTACGAGCAGTACTTC
TRBJ2-6 | TRBV5-1 | NA | NA | CASSLAGVGANVLTF | TGCGCCAGCAGCTTGGCTGGGGTCGGGGCCAACGTCCTGACTTTC
TRBJ2-2 | TRBV24-1 | TRBD1 | NA | CATSGAQGTTGELFF | TGTGCCACCAGTGGTGCACAGGGGACCACCGGGGAGCTGTTTTTT